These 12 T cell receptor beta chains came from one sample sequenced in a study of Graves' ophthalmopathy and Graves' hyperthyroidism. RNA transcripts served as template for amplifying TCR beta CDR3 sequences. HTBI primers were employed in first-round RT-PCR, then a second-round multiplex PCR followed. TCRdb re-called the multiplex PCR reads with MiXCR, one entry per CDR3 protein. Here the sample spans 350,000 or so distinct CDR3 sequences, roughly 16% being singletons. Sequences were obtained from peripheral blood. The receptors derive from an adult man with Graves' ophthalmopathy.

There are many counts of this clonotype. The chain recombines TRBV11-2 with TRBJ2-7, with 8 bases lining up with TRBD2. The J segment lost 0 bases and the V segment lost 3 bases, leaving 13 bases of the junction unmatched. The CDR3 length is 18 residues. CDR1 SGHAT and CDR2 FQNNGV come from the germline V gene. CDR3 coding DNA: TGTGCCAGCAGCTTGGAGCCGAGCGGGGGCACCGTCTCCTACGAGCAGTACTTC. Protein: CASSLEPSGGTVSYEQYF.

CDR3 sequence (DNA): TGTGCCACCAGCTCTTTGGACAGCAATCAGCCCCAGCATTTT. It yields the protein CATSSLDSNQPQHF. The chain couples TRBV24-1 to TRBJ1-5; D is unclear. Germline V gene sequence: CDR1 KGHDR, CDR2 SFDVKD. Between the trimmed V and J ends, which lost 7 bases and 1 base, there was a span of 10 bases. This CDR3 contains 14 residues.

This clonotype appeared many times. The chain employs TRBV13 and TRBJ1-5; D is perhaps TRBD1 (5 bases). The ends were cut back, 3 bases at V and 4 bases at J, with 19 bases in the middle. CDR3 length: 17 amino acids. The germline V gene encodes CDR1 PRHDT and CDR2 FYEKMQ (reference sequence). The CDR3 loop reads CASSFGALGTINQPQHF. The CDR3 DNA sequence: TGTGCCAGCAGCTTCGGGGCCCTAGGGACCATTAATCAGCCCCAGCATTTT. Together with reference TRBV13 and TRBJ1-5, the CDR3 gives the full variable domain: AAGVIQSPRHLIKEKRETATLKCYPIPRHDTVYWYQQGPGQDPQFLISFYEKMQSDKGSIPDRFSAQQFSDYHSELNMSSLELGDSALYFCASSFGALGTINQPQHFGDGTRLSIL.

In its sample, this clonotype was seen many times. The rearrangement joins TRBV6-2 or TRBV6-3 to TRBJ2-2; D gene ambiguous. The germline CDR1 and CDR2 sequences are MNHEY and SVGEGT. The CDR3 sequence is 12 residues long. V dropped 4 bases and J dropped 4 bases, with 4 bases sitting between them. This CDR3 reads CASSLLTGELFF. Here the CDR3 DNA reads TGTGCCAGCAGTTTACTCACCGGGGAGCTGTTTTTT.

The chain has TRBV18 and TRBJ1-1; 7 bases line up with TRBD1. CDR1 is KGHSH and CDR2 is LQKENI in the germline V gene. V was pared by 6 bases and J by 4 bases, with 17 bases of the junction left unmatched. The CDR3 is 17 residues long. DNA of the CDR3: TGTGCCAGCTCCCAACGACAGGGAGGGGTTTCGGGCACTGAAGCTTTCTTT. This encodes CASSQRQGGVSGTEAFF.

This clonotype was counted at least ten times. The CDR3 nucleotides are TGTGCCAGTAGTATAAAGACGGCGGGGCAGCAAGAGACCCAGTACTTC. Its protein is CASSIKTAGQQETQYF. The rearrangement joins TRBV19 to TRBJ2-5, with D perhaps TRBD2 (6 bases). Germline lookup yields CDR1 LNHDA and CDR2 SQIVND (reference sequence). Trimming took 2 bases from V and 2 from J, leaving 15 bases between them. The CDR3 has 16 amino acids.

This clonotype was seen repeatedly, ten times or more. CDR3 protein: CSARVRLVTGELFF. CDR3 DNA sequence: TGCAGTGCTAGAGTCCGCCTGGTCACCGGGGAGCTGTTTTTT. This chain links TRBV20-1 with TRBJ2-2; no definite D call. CDR3 length: 14 amino acids. Germline loops: CDR1 DFQATT, CDR2 SNEGSKA (reference sequence). Deletions cut 1 base from V and 4 bases from J, with 10 bases between.

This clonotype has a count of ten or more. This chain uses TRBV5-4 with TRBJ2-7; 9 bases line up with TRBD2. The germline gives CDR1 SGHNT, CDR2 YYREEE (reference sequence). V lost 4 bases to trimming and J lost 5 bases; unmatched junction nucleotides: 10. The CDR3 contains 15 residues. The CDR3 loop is CASSVGGTSIDEQYF. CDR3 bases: TGTGCCAGCAGCGTTGGAGGGACTAGCATCGACGAGCAGTACTTC.

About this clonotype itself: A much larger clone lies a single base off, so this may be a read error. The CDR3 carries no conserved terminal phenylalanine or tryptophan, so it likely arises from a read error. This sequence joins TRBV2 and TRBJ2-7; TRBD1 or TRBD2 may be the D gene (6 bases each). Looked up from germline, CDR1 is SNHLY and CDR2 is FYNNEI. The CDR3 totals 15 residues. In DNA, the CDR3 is TGTGACAGCAGTGAAGAAACTGGGGGGCTTATAGAGCAGTACTAC. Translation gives CDSSEETGGLIEQYY.

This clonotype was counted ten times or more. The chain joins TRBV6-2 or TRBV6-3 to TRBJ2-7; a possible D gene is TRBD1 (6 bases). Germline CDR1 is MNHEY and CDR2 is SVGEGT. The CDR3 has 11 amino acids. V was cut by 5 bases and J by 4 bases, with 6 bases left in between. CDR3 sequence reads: CASSRGYEQYF. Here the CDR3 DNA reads TGTGCCAGCAGTAGGGGGTACGAGCAGTACTTC.

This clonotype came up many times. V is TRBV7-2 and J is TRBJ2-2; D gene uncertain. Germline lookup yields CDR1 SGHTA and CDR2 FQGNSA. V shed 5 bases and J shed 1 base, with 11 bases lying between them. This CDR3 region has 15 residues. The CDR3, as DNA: TGTGCCAGCAGCCGGACCCCGGGGAACACCGGGGAGCTGTTTTTT. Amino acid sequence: CASSRTPGNTGELFF.

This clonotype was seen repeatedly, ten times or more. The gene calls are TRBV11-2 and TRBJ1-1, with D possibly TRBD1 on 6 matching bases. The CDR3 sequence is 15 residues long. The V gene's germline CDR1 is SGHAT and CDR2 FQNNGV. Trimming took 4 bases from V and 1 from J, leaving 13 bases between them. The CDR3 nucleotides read TGTGCCAGCAGCTCGTTCGGGGGCCCGAACACTGAAGCTTTCTTT. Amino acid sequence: CASSSFGGPNTEAFF.